The entry below describes one TCR beta chain. The sample is drawn from a study of shared T cell receptors in the human thymus. In germline, CDR1 is LNHDA, CDR2 SQIVND (reference sequence). Trimming removed 5 bases at V and 2 bases at J, with 12 bases between. CDR3 size: 14 residues. Clones were sequenced by immunoSEQ multiplex PCR, and TCRdb holds only the in-frame ones, with some missing. The sample has 700,000 or so clones; 80% to 90% are singletons. These same records also appear under a second study, on human thymus T cells. That source adds: Healthy Finnish infants undergoing corrective surgery for congenital heart defects were used as donors. From resections taken during corrective heart surgery, the thymus tissue was obtained. Apparent skewing of V and J gene usage characterized both thymic and blood repertoires. Thymic repertoires from unrelated individuals overlapped highly, related research reported.

The chain joins TRBV19 to TRBJ2-5; a possible D gene is TRBD2 (6 bases). The receptor comes from a girl under two years old with a congenital heart defect. The sequenced material came from thymocytes. In DNA, the CDR3 is TGTGCCAGTAGTCCCCGGACTATACAAGAGACCCAGTACTTC. Amino acid sequence: CASSPRTIQETQYF.